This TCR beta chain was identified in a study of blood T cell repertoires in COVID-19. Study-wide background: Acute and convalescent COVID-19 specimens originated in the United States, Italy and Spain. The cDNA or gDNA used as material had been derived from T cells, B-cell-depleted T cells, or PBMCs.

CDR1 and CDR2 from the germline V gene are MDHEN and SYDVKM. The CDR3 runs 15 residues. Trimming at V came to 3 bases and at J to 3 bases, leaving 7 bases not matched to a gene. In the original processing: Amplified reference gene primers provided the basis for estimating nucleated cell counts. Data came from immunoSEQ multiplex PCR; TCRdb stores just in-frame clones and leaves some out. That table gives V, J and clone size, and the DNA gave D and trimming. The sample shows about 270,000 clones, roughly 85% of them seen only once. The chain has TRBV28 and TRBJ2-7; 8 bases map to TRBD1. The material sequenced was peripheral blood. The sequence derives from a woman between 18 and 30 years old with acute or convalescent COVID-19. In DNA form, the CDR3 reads TGTGCCAGCAGTTTGGGACAGGCAATATACTACGAGCAGTACTTC. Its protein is CASSLGQAIYYEQYF. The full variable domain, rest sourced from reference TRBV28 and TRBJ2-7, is DVKVTQSSRYLVKRTGEKVFLECVQDMDHENMFWYRQDPGLGLRLIYFSYDVKMKEKGDIPEGYSVSREKKERFSLILESASTNQTSMYLCASSLGQAIYYEQYFGPGTRLTVT.